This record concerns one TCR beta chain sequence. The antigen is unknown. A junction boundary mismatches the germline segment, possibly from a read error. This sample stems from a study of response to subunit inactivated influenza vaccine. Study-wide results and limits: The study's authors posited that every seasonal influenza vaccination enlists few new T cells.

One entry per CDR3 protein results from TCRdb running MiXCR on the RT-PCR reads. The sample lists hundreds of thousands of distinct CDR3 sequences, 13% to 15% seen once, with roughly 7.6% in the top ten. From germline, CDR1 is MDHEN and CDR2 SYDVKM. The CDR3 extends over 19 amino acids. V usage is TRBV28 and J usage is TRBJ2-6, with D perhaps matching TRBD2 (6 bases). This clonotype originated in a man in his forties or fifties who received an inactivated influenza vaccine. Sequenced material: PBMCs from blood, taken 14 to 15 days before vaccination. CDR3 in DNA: TGTGCCAGCTGTTTATGGAGGGTTTTCTCGGGCTCTGGGGCCAACGTCCTGACTTTC. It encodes CASCLWRVFSGSGANVLTF.